The 16 T cell receptor beta chains listed next were all sequenced from one sample in a study of cytomegalovirus exposure and HLA in healthy donors. A multiplex PCR was run with 60 Vbeta primers and 13 Jbeta primers. Generated by immunoSEQ multiplex PCR, the TCRdb table keeps only in-frame clones and is missing some. The profile shows around 190,000 clones, 85% of them singletons. The source material was PBMCs. These receptors all come from a woman in her 50s in good health and CMV-seronegative.

V and J are TRBV7-3 and TRBJ2-1; unclear D gene. Germline V gene lookup returns CDR1 SGHTA and CDR2 FQGTGA. V was cut by 1 base and J by 7 bases, with 8 bases left in between. This CDR3 has 13 residues. The CDR3 DNA sequence: TGTGCCAGCAGCTTAAATGTGCGTAATGAGCAGTTCTTC. Protein sequence: CASSLNVRNEQFF.

The J gene is TRBJ1-2, the V gene TRBV27; TRBD1 aligns across 9 bases. Unmatched junction bases numbered 3, after V lost 2 bases and J lost 8 bases. There are 13 residues in the CDR3. Germline V gene sequence: CDR1 MNHEY, CDR2 SMNVEV (reference sequence). The CDR3 bases are TGTGCCAGCAGTTTAAGGGGACAGGGCGGCTACACCTTC. It encodes CASSLRGQGGYTF.

The chain uses TRBV29-1 and TRBJ2-3; 10 bases align to TRBD1. Trimming removed 8 bases from V and 2 bases from J; junction bases left unmatched: 7. This CDR3 comprises 14 residues. The germline V gene has CDR1 SQVTM and CDR2 ANQGSEA. CDR3 DNA sequence: TGCAGCACAGGGACAGGGGCTATCACAGATACGCAGTATTTT. Protein: CSTGTGAITDTQYF.

This clone was detected once. The chain is built from TRBV28 and TRBJ2-1; 14 nucleotides match TRBD2. J gave up 12 bases and V 2 bases, and 6 bases lay outside the gene matches. CDR3 size: 15 residues. The germline gives CDR1 MDHEN, CDR2 SYDVKM. CDR3 sequence reads: CASSLPGTSGSLQFF. For the CDR3, the DNA is TGTGCCAGCAGTTTACCCGGGACTAGCGGGAGCTTGCAGTTCTTC.

V is TRBV19 and J is TRBJ1-5; 7 bases are a match to TRBD1. There are 14 residues in the CDR3. V lost 5 bases, J lost 4 bases, and 5 bases stayed unmatched. The germline CDR1 and CDR2 sequences are LNHDA and SQIVND (reference sequence). The CDR3 protein is CASSRQGGNQPQHF. The CDR3, as DNA: TGTGCCAGTAGTCGGCAGGGGGGTAATCAGCCCCAGCATTTT. Filled out from reference TRBV19 and TRBJ1-5, the complete variable domain reads DGGITQSPKYLFRKEGQNVTLSCEQNLNHDAMYWYRQDPGQGLRLIYYSQIVNDFQKGDIAEGYSVSREKKESFPLTVTSAQKNPTAFYLCASSRQGGNQPQHFGDGTRLSIL.

This sequence joins TRBV7-9 and TRBJ2-1; 11 bases map to TRBD2. The CDR3 is 15 amino acids. J lost 5 bases, V lost 5 bases, and 5 bases had no gene match. The V gene's germline CDR1 is SEHNR and CDR2 FQNEAQ (reference sequence). CDR3 DNA: TGTGCCAGCAGCATTAGCGGGAGGGCCGACAATGAGCAGTTCTTC. Its protein is CASSISGRADNEQFF.

The genes are TRBV28 and TRBJ1-2, with 7 positions matching TRBD1. V gave up 9 bases and J gave up 2 bases; unmatched junction bases: 6. CDR3 size: 13 residues. CDR1 is MDHEN, CDR2 SYDVKM, per germline. This chain's CDR3 is CASRTGVNYGYTF. CDR3 nucleotides: TGTGCCAGTAGGACAGGAGTCAACTATGGCTACACCTTC.

This chain uses TRBV10-2 with TRBJ2-3; 7 bases fit TRBD2. The CDR3 loop spans 15 amino acids. The V gene's germline CDR1 is WSHSY and CDR2 SAAADI. V lost 4 bases, J lost 3 bases, and 7 bases stayed unmatched. CDR3 region: CASSGGGRRTDTQYF. CDR3 nucleotide sequence: TGCGCCAGCAGTGGCGGCGGGAGAAGGACAGATACGCAGTATTTT.

The V gene is TRBV4-1, the J gene TRBJ1-2; D is unresolved. Germline CDR1 is MGHRA and CDR2 is YSYEKL. V lost 1 base and J 7 bases, leaving 10 bases between the germline ends. The CDR3 loop spans 13 amino acids. The CDR3 loop is CASSQAGLGGYTF. In DNA form, the CDR3 reads TGCGCCAGCAGCCAAGCGGGGTTAGGTGGCTACACCTTC.

The chain links TRBV30 to TRBJ2-2, with D possibly being TRBD1 (5 bases). CDR1 and CDR2 (germline): GTSNPN, SVGIG (reference sequence). The CDR3 has 11 residues. The CDR3 sequence is CAGRVAGELFF. The CDR3 DNA reads TGTGCAGGCAGGGTGGCCGGGGAGCTGTTTTTT.

The chain employs TRBV5-1 and TRBJ2-7; TRBD2 is a possible D gene (6 bases). Germline CDR1 reads SGHRS; CDR2 reads YFSETQ. V gave up 4 bases and J gave up 1 base, with 9 bases separating them. This CDR3 has 13 residues. The CDR3 sequence: CASSRDFSYEQYF. The CDR3 coding sequence is TGCGCCAGCAGCCGGGACTTTTCCTACGAGCAGTACTTC.

V is TRBV4-1 and J is TRBJ1-2; unclear D gene. V was shortened by 2 bases and J by 5 bases, with 15 bases between the two germline ends. The CDR3 runs 15 residues. CDR1 is MGHRA and CDR2 is YSYEKL in the germline V gene. CDR3 residues: CASSQSNPGVYGYTF. The DNA for the CDR3 is TGCGCCAGCAGCCAAAGTAACCCCGGAGTTTATGGCTACACCTTC.

V and J are TRBV5-3 and TRBJ2-7; 7 positions match TRBD2. TRBV5-3 is recorded as an ORF, its role being uncertain. V was clipped by 0 bases and J by 3 bases; unmatched bases: 6. CDR3 length: 15 residues. The CDR3 DNA is TGTGCCAGAAGCTTGGGATATGGGGGGGTCTACGAGCAGTACTTC. It encodes CARSLGYGGVYEQYF.

The rearrangement uses TRBV27 and TRBJ1-1, with 8 bases matching TRBD1. Germline CDR1 is MNHEY and CDR2 is SMNVEV (reference sequence). The CDR3 spans 14 residues. With 6 bases clipped from V and 5 bases from J, the junction kept 8 bases outside the gene matches. CDR3 loop: CASRDRVGTTEAFF. The CDR3 region has the DNA TGTGCCAGCAGGGACAGGGTGGGAACAACTGAAGCTTTCTTT.

V gene TRBV5-6 combines with J gene TRBJ2-1, with a tentative D call TRBD1 (6 bases). V was shortened by 4 bases and J by 0 bases, with 11 bases between the two germline ends. This CDR3 has 15 amino acids. The germline gives CDR1 SGHDT, CDR2 YYEEEE. CDR3 region: CASSTFRGSYNEQFF. As DNA, the CDR3 is TGTGCCAGCAGCACCTTCAGGGGCTCCTACAATGAGCAGTTCTTC.

This clone was found once. The chain employs TRBV19 and TRBJ2-3, with 9 positions matching TRBD2. This CDR3 spans 14 amino acids. Germline V gives CDR1 LNHDA, CDR2 SQIVND (reference sequence). V gave up 6 bases and J gave up 6 bases; unmatched junction bases: 7. For the CDR3, the DNA is TGTGCCAGTAGGGAAAGCGGGAGGAGGGATACGCAGTATTTT. It is translated as CASRESGRRDTQYF.